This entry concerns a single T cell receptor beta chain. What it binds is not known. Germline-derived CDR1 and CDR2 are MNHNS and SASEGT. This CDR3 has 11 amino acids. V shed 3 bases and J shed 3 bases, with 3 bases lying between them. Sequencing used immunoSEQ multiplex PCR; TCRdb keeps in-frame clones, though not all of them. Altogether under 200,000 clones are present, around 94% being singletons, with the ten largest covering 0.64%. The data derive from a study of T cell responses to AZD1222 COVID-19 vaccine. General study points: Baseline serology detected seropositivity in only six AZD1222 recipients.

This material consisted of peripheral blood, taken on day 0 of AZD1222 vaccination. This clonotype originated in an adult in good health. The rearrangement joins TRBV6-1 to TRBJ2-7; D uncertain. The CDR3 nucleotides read TGTGCCAGCAGTGATAACTACGAGCAGTACTTC. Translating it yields CASSDNYEQYF.